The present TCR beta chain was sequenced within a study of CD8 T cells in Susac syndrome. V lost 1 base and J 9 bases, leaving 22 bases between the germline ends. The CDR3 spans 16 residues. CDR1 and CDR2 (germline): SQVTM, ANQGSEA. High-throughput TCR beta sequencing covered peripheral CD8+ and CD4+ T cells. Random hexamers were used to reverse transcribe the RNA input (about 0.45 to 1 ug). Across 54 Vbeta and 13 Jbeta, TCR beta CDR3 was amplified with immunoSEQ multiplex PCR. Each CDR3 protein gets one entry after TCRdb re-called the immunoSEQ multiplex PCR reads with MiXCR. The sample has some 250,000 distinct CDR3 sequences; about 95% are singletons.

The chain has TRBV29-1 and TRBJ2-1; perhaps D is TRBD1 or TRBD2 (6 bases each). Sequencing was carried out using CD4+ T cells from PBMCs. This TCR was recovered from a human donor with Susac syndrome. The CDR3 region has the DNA TGCAGCGTTGAAGCCCCCTTTGGGGGGCGGGTAATTGAGCAGTTCTTC. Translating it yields CSVEAPFGGRVIEQFF.